These 32 T cell receptor beta chains originate from one sample sequenced in a study of cytomegalovirus exposure and HLA in healthy donors. The PCR was carried out with 60 Vbeta primers and 13 Jbeta primers. Only in-frame clones appear in the TCRdb table, and some are missing; sequencing was by immunoSEQ multiplex PCR. The sample has 75,000 to 95,000 clones, over 65% seen once; the top ten hold around 4.3%. What was sequenced was PBMCs. These receptors all stem from a woman aged 40-49 years in good health and CMV-seropositive.

This chain links TRBV7-9 with TRBJ2-3; 9 nucleotides align to TRBD2. Losses at the gene ends were 5 bases for V and 4 bases for J; bases not matched to a gene: 16. Germline values: CDR1 SEHNR, CDR2 FQNEAQ (reference sequence). This CDR3 is built from 18 residues. The chain's CDR3 is CASSPPGVAGDQADTQYF. CDR3 DNA sequence: TGTGCCAGCAGCCCCCCTGGAGTAGCGGGAGATCAGGCAGATACGCAGTATTTT.

This rearrangement joins TRBV12-5 to TRBJ2-3; D possibly corresponds to TRBD2 (6 bases). CDR1 is LGHNT and CDR2 is FRNRAP in the germline V gene. Trimming pared 4 bases from V and 2 bases from J, leaving 7 bases between. The CDR3 contains 13 residues. CDR3 bases: TGTGCTAGTGGTTGGGGACTCACAGATACGCAGTATTTT. It codes for CASGWGLTDTQYF.

The table lists this clone with a few counts. The CDR3, as DNA: TGTGCCACCAGCGCATCCGTCGGCGGGAGAATCGATAATGAGCAGTTCTTC. It yields the protein CATSASVGGRIDNEQFF. The chain recombines TRBV15 with TRBJ2-1; 7 bases agree with TRBD2. Losses at the gene ends were 5 bases for V and 7 bases for J; bases not matched to a gene: 17. This CDR3 is 17 amino acids long. Germline V gene lookup returns CDR1 LNHNV and CDR2 YYDKDF (reference sequence).

V is TRBV27 and J is TRBJ2-5; D is possibly TRBD1 (7 bases). The end of the DNA fits TRBJ2-7 better, so the J call may be wrong. The CDR3 spans 13 residues. CDR1 and CDR2 (germline): MNHEY, SMNVEV (reference sequence). The CDR3, as DNA: TGTGCCAGCAGCCGGCAGGGGGGAGGCGAGCAGTACTTC. Its protein is CASSRQGGGEQYF.

The rearrangement joins TRBV11-2 to TRBJ2-3; D possibly corresponds to TRBD2 (6 bases). Germline values: CDR1 SGHAT, CDR2 FQNNGV. V was shortened by 6 bases and J by 5 bases, with 9 bases between the two germline ends. The CDR3 is 12 residues long. CDR3 sequence: CASRSEGDTQYF. Written as DNA, the CDR3 is TGTGCCAGCAGGTCGGAGGGAGATACGCAGTATTTT.

The J gene is TRBJ2-7, the V gene TRBV7-9, with TRBD1 matching over 10 bases. The CDR3 sequence is 14 residues long. With 2 bases clipped from V and 6 bases from J, the junction kept 4 bases outside the gene matches. Germline V lookup: CDR1 SEHNR, CDR2 FQNEAQ (reference sequence). The CDR3 DNA is TGTGCCAGCAGCTTATGGACAGGGGGTAGCGAGCAGTACTTC. Protein product: CASSLWTGGSEQYF.

The gene calls are TRBV5-1 and TRBJ2-7; TRBD2 agrees at 13 bases. J gave up 3 bases and V 3 bases, and 12 bases lay outside the gene matches. The germline V gene has CDR1 SGHRS and CDR2 YFSETQ. CDR3 size: 18 residues. DNA for the CDR3: TGCGCCAGCAGCTCGGGACTAGCGGGACCCCTCCGGAACTACGAGCAGTACTTC. Its protein is CASSSGLAGPLRNYEQYF.

This clone was found a few times. The chain has TRBV27 and TRBJ2-6; D is undetermined. V lost 4 bases and J lost 1, with 17 bases in between. Per germline, CDR1 MNHEY and CDR2 SMNVEV (reference sequence). The CDR3 consists of 18 residues. The CDR3 is CASSSPTRGQSGANVLTF. Written as DNA, the CDR3 is TGTGCCAGCAGTTCGCCCACCAGAGGCCAGTCTGGGGCCAACGTCCTGACTTTC. The entire variable domain, with the rest obtained from reference TRBV27 and TRBJ2-6, is as follows: EAQVTQNPRYLITVTGKKLTVTCSQNMNHEYMSWYRQDPGLGLRQIYYSMNVEVTDKGDVPEGYKVSRKEKRNFPLILESPSPNQTSLYFCASSSPTRGQSGANVLTFGAGSRLTVL.

This clone was recorded only once. CDR3 sequence reads: CASSQARGPGSYNEQFF. The CDR3 nucleotides read TGCGCCAGCAGCCAAGCCAGGGGTCCAGGTTCCTACAATGAGCAGTTCTTC. The chain employs TRBV4-3 and TRBJ2-1, with TRBD1 as a possible D gene (6 bases). V lost 1 base and J lost 1, with 14 bases in between. Germline V gene lookup returns CDR1 LGHNA and CDR2 YSLEER. This CDR3 is built from 17 residues.

The chain is built from TRBV5-4 and TRBJ2-7; tentative D call: TRBD2 (6 bases). The CDR3 has 14 residues. Trimming pared 4 bases from V and 3 bases from J, leaving 14 bases between. Germline-derived CDR1 and CDR2 are SGHNT and YYREEE (reference sequence). This CDR3 reads CASSPATRGYEQYF. The CDR3 region has the DNA TGTGCCAGCAGCCCGGCGACTAGGGGCTACGAGCAGTACTTC. The complete variable domain, with remaining parts taken from reference TRBV5-4 and TRBJ2-7, reads ETGVTQSPTHLIKTRGQQVTLRCSSQSGHNTVSWYQQALGQGPQFIFQYYREEENGRGNFPPRFSGLQFPNYSSELNVNALELDDSALYLCASSPATRGYEQYFGPGTRLTVT.

A note on this clone: This CDR3 is also generated by other DNA sequences in the sample. This sequence joins TRBV4-3 and TRBJ2-7; TRBD2 matches at 7 bases. Germline V CDR1 and CDR2: LGHNA, YSLEER. The V and J ends lost 0 bases and 4 bases, in that order; junction bases with no gene match: 6. This CDR3 comprises 15 residues. The DNA of the CDR3 is TGCGCCAGCAGCCAAGATAGGGCTAGCGGTTACGAGCAGTACTTC. Residues: CASSQDRASGYEQYF.

The rearrangement uses TRBV25-1 and TRBJ2-1, with 7 bases matching TRBD1. V trimming: 6 bases; J trimming: 9 bases; junction bases outside the gene matches: 14. This CDR3 comprises 15 residues. Germline CDR1 reads MGHDK; CDR2 reads SYGVNS. The CDR3 spells CASRAQGVTDVEQFF. CDR3 sequence (DNA): TGTGCCAGCAGAGCCCAGGGGGTAACCGACGTTGAGCAGTTCTTC.

V and J are TRBV4-2 and TRBJ2-3; TRBD2 aligns across 8 bases. Unmatched junction bases numbered 9, after V lost 0 bases and J lost 1 base. Germline V CDR1 and CDR2: LGHNA, YNFKEQ. CDR3 length: 18 amino acids. The CDR3 loop reads CASSQDPRAGGGTDTQYF. DNA for the CDR3: TGTGCCAGCAGCCAAGACCCTCGCGCGGGAGGTGGCACAGATACGCAGTATTTT.

V usage is TRBV10-3 and J usage is TRBJ2-7, with 10 bases matching TRBD1. CDR1 and CDR2 from the germline V gene are ENHRY and SYGVKD. The CDR3 spans 14 residues. Trimming at V came to 4 bases and at J to 8 bases, leaving 8 bases not matched to a gene. This CDR3 reads CAISGRDRGLQQYF. In DNA form, the CDR3 reads TGTGCCATCAGTGGTCGGGACAGGGGCCTCCAGCAGTACTTC.

V is TRBV28 and J is TRBJ2-7; TRBD2 matches at 9 bases. Germline V gives CDR1 MDHEN, CDR2 SYDVKM. This CDR3 has 16 residues. The J segment lost 1 base and the V segment lost 8 bases, leaving 12 bases of the junction unmatched. CDR3 residues: CASFAVRAGGSYEQYF. DNA for the CDR3: TGTGCCAGCTTCGCCGTCCGGGCGGGAGGGTCCTACGAGCAGTACTTC.

This clone appeared once. The V call is TRBV19, the J call TRBJ1-2, with 9 bases matching TRBD1. The CDR3 is 16 amino acids. In germline, CDR1 is LNHDA, CDR2 SQIVND (reference sequence). V gave up 3 bases and J gave up 5 bases; unmatched junction bases: 10. CDR3 region: CASSMPTGGSLYGYTF. The CDR3 DNA sequence: TGTGCCAGTAGTATGCCCACAGGGGGCTCTCTGTATGGCTACACCTTC.

V gene TRBV14 combines with J gene TRBJ2-7, with D maybe TRBD1 (5 bases). The CDR3 is made up of 14 amino acids. The germline V gene encodes CDR1 SGHDN and CDR2 FVKESK. V was trimmed by 5 bases and J by 3 bases, leaving 14 bases between them. CDR3 DNA: TGTGCCAGCAGCGTTCTTGGGGCGAACTACGAGCAGTACTTC. This sequence encodes CASSVLGANYEQYF.

J is TRBJ1-4 and V is TRBV6-5, with a weak D call TRBD1 (5 bases). The CDR3 totals 15 residues. The germline CDR1 and CDR2 sequences are MNHEY and SVGAGI. V lost 6 bases and J 2 bases, leaving 13 bases between the germline ends. The CDR3 protein is CASRYQGSTNEKLFF. CDR3 nucleotides: TGTGCCAGCAGATATCAGGGCTCGACTAATGAAAAACTGTTTTTT.

This clone was observed a few times. This chain uses TRBV5-6 with TRBJ2-7, with a weak D call TRBD2 (6 bases). Germline CDR1 is SGHDT and CDR2 is YYEEEE. The CDR3 spans 14 residues. V was pared by 1 base and J by 3 bases, with 11 bases between. As DNA, the CDR3 is TGTGCCAGCAGCTTGTTGACTAGAAACTACGAGCAGTACTTC. Its translation: CASSLLTRNYEQYF. The full variable domain, in which reference TRBV5-6 and TRBJ2-7 provide the parts outside the CDR3, is DAGVTQSPTHLIKTRGQQVTLRCSPKSGHDTVSWYQQALGQGPQFIFQYYEEEERQRGNFPDRFSGHQFPNYSSELNVNALLLGDSALYLCASSLLTRNYEQYFGPGTRLTVT.

This chain joins TRBV27 and TRBJ2-3, with 7 nucleotides matching TRBD1. J gave up 2 bases and V 5 bases, and 7 bases lay outside the gene matches. The CDR3 is 15 amino acids. Germline V CDR1 and CDR2: MNHEY, SMNVEV (reference sequence). CDR3 sequence reads: CASSLGTVSTDTQYF. The CDR3 DNA sequence: TGTGCCAGCAGTCTAGGGACAGTTTCCACAGATACGCAGTATTTT.

The V and J genes are TRBV18 and TRBJ1-1; tentative D call: TRBD1 (5 bases). The germline gives CDR1 KGHSH, CDR2 LQKENI. The CDR3 has 15 amino acids. Trimming removed 2 bases from V and 0 bases from J, with 10 bases in between. CDR3 sequence: CASSPKKGMNTEAFF. In DNA form, the CDR3 reads TGTGCCAGCTCACCAAAGAAGGGGATGAACACTGAAGCTTTCTTT.

This clone occurred once. The chain carries TRBV30 and TRBJ1-3; 8 nucleotides agree with TRBD1. The J segment lost 3 bases and the V segment lost 4 bases, leaving 2 bases of the junction unmatched. The CDR3 extends over 13 amino acids. Germline lookup yields CDR1 GTSNPN and CDR2 SVGIG (reference sequence). This CDR3 reads CAWNTGGGNTIYF. DNA of the CDR3: TGTGCCTGGAACACAGGGGGTGGAAACACCATATATTTT.

The sample holds a few counts of this clone. This chain uses TRBV13 with TRBJ1-4; the D is unclear. The ends were cut back, 5 bases at V and 7 bases at J, with 14 bases in the middle. CDR1 is PRHDT, CDR2 FYEKMQ, per germline (reference sequence). The CDR3 runs 14 residues. CDR3 sequence (DNA): TGTGCCAGCAGCCCGACCGGGGAGGGTGAAAAACTGTTTTTT. This codes for CASSPTGEGEKLFF.

The chain has TRBV5-4 and TRBJ2-1; 7 bases map to TRBD1. Trimming cost V 4 bases and J 6 bases; bases outside gene matches: 10. The CDR3 is 15 residues long. The germline CDR1 and CDR2 sequences are SGHNT and YYREEE (reference sequence). In DNA, the CDR3 is TGTGCCAGCAGCGGCACAGGGGCCCTCTTCAATGAGCAGTTCTTC. It codes for CASSGTGALFNEQFF.

This clone was seen only once. The chain is built from TRBV5-1 and TRBJ2-5; 7 bases line up with TRBD2. TRBJ2-7 explains the end of the DNA better; the J call may be wrong. The CDR3 covers 16 residues. Germline loops: CDR1 SGHRS, CDR2 YFSETQ. The CDR3 DNA reads as TGCGCCAGCAGCTTGGGGCGGGGGAAGAGCTCCTACGAGCAGTACTTC. The encoded protein is CASSLGRGKSSYEQYF.

The chain has TRBV5-6 and TRBJ2-7, with 14 bases aligning to TRBD2. Trimming at V came to 1 base and at J to 7 bases, leaving 7 bases not matched to a gene. The CDR3 is 16 residues long. CDR1 is SGHDT and CDR2 is YYEEEE in the germline V gene. In DNA form, the CDR3 reads TGTGCCAGCAGCTTGAGGACTAGCGGGAGGATCAGGGAGCAGTACTTC. Its translation: CASSLRTSGRIREQYF.

This clone has only one observation. V usage is TRBV7-8 and J usage is TRBJ2-2, with 11 bases aligning to TRBD2. There are 16 residues in the CDR3. The V gene's germline CDR1 is SGHVS and CDR2 FQNEAQ. J was trimmed by 7 bases and V by 1 base; bases with no gene match: 5. CDR3: CASSLVRTSGHGELFF. The DNA of the CDR3 is TGTGCCAGCAGCTTAGTCCGGACTAGCGGGCACGGGGAGCTGTTTTTT.

The rearrangement uses TRBV4-3 and TRBJ2-3, with 7 bases lining up with TRBD2. V was pared by 1 base and J by 4 bases, with 8 bases of the junction left unmatched. The CDR3 has 16 residues. Germline CDR1 LGHNA, CDR2 YSLEER. The CDR3 sequence: CASSQGLTGGPDTQYF. The DNA of the CDR3 is TGCGCCAGCAGCCAAGGACTTACGGGAGGCCCAGATACGCAGTATTTT.

The CDR3 bases are TGTGCCAGCAGCTTAAGGGGACTAGGGGCCAGCATTCAGTACTTC. Amino acid sequence: CASSLRGLGASIQYF. The genes are TRBV11-3 and TRBJ2-4; 8 nucleotides align to TRBD2. CDR1 and CDR2 from the germline V gene are SGHNT and YENEEA. This CDR3 has 15 residues. The junction had 9 bases not matched to a gene; V was cut back by 2 bases and J by 9 bases.

The rearrangement links TRBV5-4 to TRBJ1-3; TRBD1 matches at 8 bases. The CDR3 extends over 14 amino acids. V shed 0 bases, J shed 4 bases, and the junction held 0 bases outside the gene matches. The V gene's germline CDR1 is SGHNT and CDR2 YYREEE (reference sequence). CDR3 nucleotides: TGTGCCAGCAGCTTGGCAGGGGGCGGAAACACCATATATTTT. Residues: CASSLAGGGNTIYF.

The chain couples TRBV28 to TRBJ2-1; unclear D gene. With 2 bases removed from V and 0 bases from J, the gap between germline ends came to 8 bases. Germline V gene data show CDR1 as MDHEN and CDR2 as SYDVKM. This CDR3 is built from 15 residues. CDR3 in amino acids: CASSLSASSYNEQFF. In DNA, the CDR3 is TGTGCCAGCAGTTTAAGCGCGAGCTCCTACAATGAGCAGTTCTTC.

The chain couples TRBV6-5 to TRBJ2-3, with a weak D call TRBD1 (6 bases). The CDR3 is 16 residues long. Trimming left V 2 bases short and J 0 bases short, with 12 bases between. Germline V gives CDR1 MNHEY, CDR2 SVGAGI. The CDR3 here is CASSYSRGPSTDTQYF. CDR3 nucleotide sequence: TGTGCCAGCAGTTACAGCAGGGGCCCTAGCACAGATACGCAGTATTTT.